What follows are 7 T cell receptor beta chains derived from one specimen sequenced in a study of shared clonotypes between healthy human individuals. Clones were sequenced by immunoSEQ multiplex PCR, and TCRdb holds only the in-frame ones, with some missing. The table lists around 990,000 clones, 70% to 85% of them singletons. Sequences were obtained from memory CD4+ T cells from PBMCs. Subset described: CD45RA-negative fraction. The receptors derive from a man younger than 35 in good health. Some clones in this sample may be carry-over from other donors' samples.

This clone was picked up a small number of times. The rearrangement links TRBV7-2 to TRBJ2-1, with 7 bases matching TRBD2. Germline V gene data show CDR1 as SGHTA and CDR2 as FQGNSA. V shed 8 bases and J 1 base; nucleotides not matched to a gene: 2. This CDR3 has 13 amino acids. Here the CDR3 DNA reads TGTGCCAGCGCGGGAGCGTCCTACAATGAGCAGTTCTTC. This encodes CASAGASYNEQFF.

The chain recombines TRBV5-5 with TRBJ2-7; D is possibly TRBD1 (6 bases). The germline V and J ends were trimmed by 3 bases and 2 bases, with 12 bases remaining between them. Germline-derived CDR1 and CDR2 are SGHKS and YYEKEE (reference sequence). CDR3 length equals 14 residues. CDR3 protein: CASSSTQGTYEQYF. The CDR3 DNA sequence: TGTGCCAGCAGCTCCACCCAGGGGACCTACGAGCAGTACTTC.

CDR3 bases: TGTGCCAGCAGCTTAAGAGAAAGGGTAGGTCGGACAGGGTACTACGAGCAGTACTTC. Its translation: CASSLRERVGRTGYYEQYF. The chain links TRBV7-8 to TRBJ2-7, with 8 positions matching TRBD1. The CDR3 runs 19 residues. The V gene's germline CDR1 is SGHVS and CDR2 FQNEAQ. The junction had 18 bases not matched to a gene; V was cut back by 2 bases and J by 3 bases.

Points on this clone: The sample carries other DNA sequences with the same CDR3. CDR3 DNA: TGTGCCAGCAGCCCGGGACAGGCCAACACCATATATTTT. This translates into CASSPGQANTIYF. This sequence joins TRBV11-2 and TRBJ1-3; 8 nucleotides align to TRBD1. Germline CDR1 and CDR2: SGHAT and FQNNGV. With 5 bases clipped from V and 7 bases from J, the junction kept 4 bases outside the gene matches. The CDR3 is 13 residues long.

The chain joins TRBV7-3 to TRBJ2-1, with D maybe TRBD2 (6 bases). Germline V CDR1 and CDR2: SGHTA, FQGTGA. There are 17 residues in the CDR3. The germline V and J ends were trimmed by 10 bases and 2 bases, with 24 bases remaining between them. The CDR3 region is CANPRSHSGFTYNEQFF. The CDR3 DNA reads TGTGCCAACCCCAGGTCCCACAGCGGGTTTACCTACAATGAGCAGTTCTTC.

The chain couples TRBV7-9 to TRBJ2-3, with D unresolved. This CDR3 has 15 amino acids. Trimming stripped 1 base from V and 6 bases from J, with 14 bases between. From germline, CDR1 is SEHNR and CDR2 FQNEAQ (reference sequence). CDR3 coding DNA: TGTGCCAGCAGCTTAGGTACGTCGCTGTTGGATACGCAGTATTTT. Protein: CASSLGTSLLDTQYF.

This clone was seen only a few times. The chain joins TRBV18 to TRBJ1-3, with D unclear. Looked up from germline, CDR1 is KGHSH and CDR2 is LQKENI. This CDR3 contains 12 residues. Trimming left V 5 bases short and J 6 bases short, with 8 bases between. DNA of the CDR3: TGTGCCAGCTCAGCGGAGACAAACACCATATATTTT. Protein sequence: CASSAETNTIYF.